This record concerns one T cell receptor (beta chain) sequence. These data come from a study of early T cells in non-severe SARS-CoV-2 infection. Each single cDNA molecule received a unique molecular identifier. TCRdb analysed the 5' RACE reads with MiXCR anew, one entry per CDR3 protein. The sample yields 80,000 or so distinct CDR3 sequences, over 13% seen once. The V gene's germline CDR1 is WSHSY and CDR2 SAAADI. V shed 6 bases and J 1 base; nucleotides not matched to a gene: 1. The CDR3 has 15 amino acids. Sequencing input: whole blood. The receptor's source is an adult who was a healthcare worker with PCR-confirmed SARS-CoV-2 infection or an uninfected control (not recorded which). The J gene is TRBJ2-6, the V gene TRBV10-2, with 9 nucleotides matching TRBD1. The CDR3 reads CASRTGGSGANVLTF. The DNA for the CDR3 is TGCGCCAGCAGGACAGGGGGGTCTGGGGCCAACGTCCTGACTTTC.